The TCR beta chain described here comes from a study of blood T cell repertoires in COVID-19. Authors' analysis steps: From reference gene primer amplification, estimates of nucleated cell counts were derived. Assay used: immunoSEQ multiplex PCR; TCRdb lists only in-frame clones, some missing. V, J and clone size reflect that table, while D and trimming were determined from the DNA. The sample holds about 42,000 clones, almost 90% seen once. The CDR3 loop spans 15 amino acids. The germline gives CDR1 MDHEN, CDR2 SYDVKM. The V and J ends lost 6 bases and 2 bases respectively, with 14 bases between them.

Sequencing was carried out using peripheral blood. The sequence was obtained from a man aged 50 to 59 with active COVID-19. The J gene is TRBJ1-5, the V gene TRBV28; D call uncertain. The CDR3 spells CASSPPVSGNQPQHF. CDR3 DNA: TGTGCCAGCAGCCCCCCAGTTTCTGGCAATCAGCCCCAGCATTTT.